This TCR beta chain was sequenced for a study of blood T cells in healthy people across ages. Study-level findings and limits: Considered underestimates were the diversity estimates obtained from one million T cells. Unsorted PBMCs blocked a conclusive comparison of naive and antigen-experienced cells.

The CDR3 has 14 amino acids. Deletions cut 4 bases from V and 1 base from J, with 10 bases between. Germline-derived CDR1 and CDR2 are SGHTA and FQGNSA. As to this clonotype: The target antigen is unknown.

Primed by a sample-barcoded 5' primer and a J-beta primer mix, a second PCR proceeded for about 7 to 12 cycles. A template-switch adaptor containing 12 random nucleotides labeled each cDNA molecule. One entry per CDR3 protein results from TCRdb running MiXCR on the 5' RACE reads. The sample has roughly 640,000 distinct CDR3 sequences, 25% to 35% seen once. The donors, healthy Caucasians from Russia, were aged about 6 to 90. The sequence was collected from a woman aged 80 or over in good health. V and J are TRBV7-2 and TRBJ1-1; D remains ambiguous. Material for sequencing was blood. Here the CDR3 DNA reads TGTGCCAGCAGCTGCCTAGGCGGGAACACTGAAGCTTTCTTT. Translation: CASSCLGGNTEAFF.